These T cell receptor beta chains were read from a single sample in a study of tumor and adjacent non-tumor tissue in lung cancer. A single record per CDR3 protein comes from TCRdb applying MiXCR to the multiplex PCR reads. Among 89,000 or so distinct CDR3 sequences, around 59% were seen once, and the ten largest hold approximately 15%. The material sequenced was lung tumor tissue. The receptors shown here come from a man between 70 and 80 years old with non-small cell lung cancer. Each CDR3 is given with its conserved first and last residue. A D gene is named only where the DNA matches it firmly. Clone size is not always given. Where it is, it says once, few, many or a class for expanded clones.

size,V,D,J,CDR3,DNA
NA,TRBV6-5,NA,TRBJ2-7,CASRIGVGIEQYF,TGTGCCAGCAGAATCGGGGTCGGGATCGAGCAGTACTTC
NA,TRBV24-1,NA,TRBJ2-1,CTTSDTQPGEGARNEQFF,TGTACCACCAGTGATACTCAACCGGGAGAGGGGGCGCGCAATGAGCAGTTCTTC
many,TRBV5-4,NA,TRBJ2-7,CASSLDAYTGYEQYF,TGTGCCAGCAGCTTGGACGCCTATACCGGCTACGAGCAGTACTTC
many,TRBV10-3,NA,TRBJ1-2,CAISESGGTYGYTF,TGTGCCATCAGTGAGTCAGGGGGGACCTATGGCTACACCTTC
many,TRBV6-1,TRBD1,TRBJ1-1,CASSPQGWTEAFF,TGTGCCAGCAGCCCACAGGGGTGGACTGAAGCTTTCTTT
NA,TRBV11-2,NA,TRBJ1-1,CDGSLEGGTNTEAFF,TGTGACGGCAGCTTAGAAGGGGGAACGAACACTGAAGCTTTCTTT
many,TRBV29-1,NA,TRBJ2-1,CSVGMPGPYNEQFF,TGCAGCGTTGGAATGCCGGGTCCCTACAATGAGCAGTTCTTC
NA,TRBV11-2,NA,TRBJ2-3,CASNPQRTGILTDTQYF,TGTGCCAGCAACCCCCAACGTACAGGAATTCTCACAGATACGCAGTATTTT
many,TRBV6-5,NA,TRBJ2-7,CASSRRTVSYEQYF,TGTGCCAGCAGCCGGCGGACAGTTTCCTACGAGCAGTACTTC
NA,TRBV10-3,NA,TRBJ2-7,CAISGRDRGCEQYF,TGTGCCATCAGTGGCCGTGATAGGGGGTGCGAGCAGTACTTC
NA,TRBV5-6,TRBD2,TRBJ2-7,CASSYGLAGGPGEHYF,TGTGCCAGCAGCTACGGGCTAGCGGGAGGGCCTGGGGAGCACTACTTC
NA,TRBV5-1,TRBD2,TRBJ2-2,CASGNFRSSGISGELLF,TGCGCCAGCGGAAACTTCAGGAGTAGCGGGATCTCCGGGGAGCTGCTATTT
NA,TRBV20-1,NA,TRBJ2-6,CSARGGRAGANVLAF,TGCAGTGCTCGTGGGGGGCGCGCTGGGGCCAACGTCCTGGCTTTC
many,TRBV4-2,TRBD1,TRBJ2-5,CASSQGGTGGQETQYF,TGTGCCAGCAGCCAAGGGGGGACAGGTGGGCAAGAGACCCAGTACTTC
NA,TRBV7-8,NA,TRBJ2-7,CASSLENYCEQYF,TGTGCCAGCAGCTTGGAAAACTACTGCGAACAGTACTTC
NA,TRBV4-2,TRBD2,TRBJ2-3,CAGRLVGRGTDTQYF,TGTGCCGGCAGACTAGTGGGGAGGGGCACAGATACGCAGTATTTT
NA,TRBV11-2,NA,TRBJ2-3,CVSSPTGIRTEAQYF,TGTGTCAGCAGCCCCACAGGAATCCGTACAGAAGCGCAGTATTTT
NA,TRBV6-6,NA,TRBJ2-5,CVSSTTGVGGETQYF,TGTGTTAGCAGTACAACAGGGGTAGGGGGGGAGACCCAGTACTTC
NA,TRBV6-1,TRBD1,TRBJ1-2,CASSLRTGQSRCYGYTF,TGTGCCAGCAGCCTTAGGACAGGACAAAGTAGATGCTATGGATACACCTTC
NA,TRBV29-1,NA,TRBJ2-3,CSVEVVVVPKDTQYF,TGCAGCGTTGAAGTGGTAGTGGTCCCTAAAGATACGCAGTATTTT
NA,TRBV12-3/TRBV12-4,NA,TRBJ2-5,CASSFFSGSKEIQYF,TGTGCCAGCAGTTTCTTCTCCGGGAGCAAGGAGATCCAGTACTTC
many,TRBV19,NA,TRBJ2-1,CATGGHLIGNEQFF,TGTGCCACCGGCGGACACTTGATCGGGAATGAGCAGTTCTTC
NA,TRBV7-8,TRBD1,TRBJ1-1,CASSADRGRIAFF,TGTGCCAGCAGCGCCGACAGGGGGCGTATCGCTTTCTTT
NA,TRBV2,NA,TRBJ2-3,CANRKGGGSTDTQYF,TGTGCCAACAGAAAGGGGGGGGGAAGCACAGATACGCAGTATTTT
few,TRBV24-1,NA,TRBJ2-2,CATSDLSPNTGELFF,TGTGCCACCAGTGATTTGAGCCCAAACACCGGGGAGCTGTTTTTT
once,TRBV12-3/TRBV12-4,NA,TRBJ2-3,CASSLRLVPDTQYF,TGTGCCAGCAGCCTCAGACTAGTCCCAGATACGCAGTATTTT
NA,TRBV5-1,NA,TRBJ2-1,CASRSVGSSYNEQFF,TGCGCCAGCAGATCCGTGGGGAGCTCCTACAATGAGCAGTTCTTC
NA,TRBV11-2,NA,TRBJ2-3,CASRTVGGWSTDTQYF,TGTGCCAGCAGAACTGTAGGGGGATGGTCCACAGATACGCAGTATTTT
NA,TRBV25-1,NA,TRBJ2-2,CASNRRAGVNTGELFF,TGTGCCAGCAACAGGAGGGCCGGGGTGAACACCGGGGAGCTGTTTTTT
many,TRBV6-5,NA,TRBJ1-1,CASSQAGQKAFF,TGTGCCAGCAGCCAAGCCGGACAGAAAGCTTTCTTT
NA,TRBV29-1,TRBD2,TRBJ2-2,CSVIELAESTGEPFF,TGCAGCGTTATTGAACTAGCGGAATCCACTGGGGAGCCGTTTTTT
NA,TRBV29-1,NA,TRBJ1-1,CCVGGLQGFF,TGCTGCGTTGGGGGGCTTCAGGGGTTCTTT
NA,TRBV7-9,NA,TRBJ1-3,CASSFRIAGEGNTIYF,TGTGCCAGCAGCTTTAGGATCGCGGGAGAAGGAAACACCATATATTTT
many,TRBV28,NA,TRBJ2-2,CASSLFAGKVTGELFF,TGTGCCAGCAGTTTATTCGCCGGAAAAGTAACCGGGGAGCTGTTTTTT
few,TRBV5-1,NA,TRBJ2-3,CASSMSQVTDTQYF,TGCGCCAGCAGCATGTCGCAGGTCACAGATACGCAGTATTTT
once,TRBV10-2,NA,TRBJ2-4,CASSEIGGGRGNIQYF,TGCGCCAGCAGTGAGATTGGGGGAGGCCGGGGAAACATTCAGTACTTC
NA,TRBV6-5,TRBD1,TRBJ2-7,CACRQRDSYDQYF,TGTGCCTGCAGACAACGGGACAGCTACGATCAGTACTTC
NA,TRBV11-2,NA,TRBJ2-1,CAGAQAVVGEESF,TGTGCCGGGGCCCAGGCCGTGGTGGGTGAGGAGTCCTTC
NA,TRBV11-2,NA,TRBJ2-7,CASGSGLTSYEQCF,TGTGCCAGCGGCTCGGGACTTACCTCCTACGAGCAGTGCTTC
NA,TRBV20-1,NA,TRBJ1-1,CSARPREARFSEAFF,TGCAGTGCTAGACCGCGGGAGGCCCGTTTCAGTGAAGCTTTCTTT
NA,TRBV5-6,TRBD2,TRBJ2-5,CASSPGLAEEAQYF,TGTGCCAGCAGCCCCGGACTAGCGGAAGAGGCCCAGTACTTC
NA,TRBV29-1,NA,TRBJ2-2,CSVGELGNIGELFF,TGCAGCGTTGGCGAATTAGGAAACATCGGGGAGCTGTTTTTT
many,TRBV5-5,NA,TRBJ2-5,CASSLGSLGETQYF,TGTGCCAGCAGCTTGGGGTCCCTCGGGGAGACCCAGTACTTC
NA,TRBV11-2,NA,TRBJ1-6,CANSLDKHQTNSPLHF,TGTGCCAACAGCTTAGACAAACATCAGACCAATTCGCCCCTCCACTTT
NA,TRBV20-1,NA,TRBJ2-5,CSARDGSRTGREIQYF,TGCAGTGCTAGAGATGGCAGCCGGACAGGGAGGGAGATCCAGTACTTC
NA,TRBV5-6,TRBD1,TRBJ1-2,CASSHRPGQGIPGYTF,TGTGCTAGCAGCCACAGACCGGGACAGGGGATTCCTGGCTACACCTTC
NA,TRBV5-1,TRBD2,TRBJ2-3,CASTPWTSKRGGGSTDTQYF,TGCGCCAGCACCCCCTGGACGTCCAAGCGGGGGGGCGGCAGCACAGATACGCAGTATTTT
NA,TRBV14,NA,TRBJ2-1,CASSRQFYDEQFF,TGTGCCAGCAGCCGACAGTTCTACGATGAGCAGTTCTTC
few,TRBV29-1,NA,TRBJ1-5,CSVPRDGVHSNQPQHF,TGCAGCGTTCCCCGGGACGGGGTCCATAGCAATCAGCCCCAGCATTTT
NA,TRBV6-5,NA,TRBJ2-7,CASRVGQTPYEEYF,TGTGCCAGCAGGGTCGGGCAGACTCCCTACGAGGAGTACTTC
once,TRBV11-2,NA,TRBJ2-1,CACSYGGSYNKQFF,TGTGCCTGCAGCTACGGGGGTTCTTACAATAAGCAGTTCTTC
many,TRBV12-3/TRBV12-4,NA,TRBJ1-5,CASSPARSLVAQHF,TGTGCCAGCAGTCCAGCGAGGTCCCTCGTGGCCCAGCATTTT
NA,TRBV29-1,NA,TRBJ2-6,CKVAVLSEANVLTF,TGCAAGGTTGCGGTGCTCTCTGAGGCCAACGTCCTGACTTTC
many,TRBV29-1,NA,TRBJ1-1,CSVGRVNTEAFF,TGCAGCGTTGGGCGGGTGAACACTGAAGCTTTCTTT
NA,TRBV30,TRBD1,TRBJ1-6,CAWTHQGVDSPLHF,TGTGCCTGGACTCACCAGGGGGTGGATTCACCCCTCCACTTT
NA,TRBV11-2,TRBD2,TRBJ2-3,CASSPGLAGSLNIDTQYF,TGTGCCAGCAGCCCTGGACTAGCGGGGTCCTTGAACATAGATACGCAGTATTTT
NA,TRBV11-1,NA,TRBJ2-5,CAGNLTDQETQYF,TGTGCCGGCAATCTGACGGACCAAGAGACCCAGTACTTC
few,TRBV7-9,NA,TRBJ2-5,CASSFSGRETQYF,TGTGCCAGCAGCTTTTCGGGCCGGGAGACCCAGTACTTC
many,TRBV5-1,NA,TRBJ1-6,CASSLGRGNSPLHF,TGCGCCAGCAGCTTGGGCAGGGGAAATTCACCCCTCCACTTT